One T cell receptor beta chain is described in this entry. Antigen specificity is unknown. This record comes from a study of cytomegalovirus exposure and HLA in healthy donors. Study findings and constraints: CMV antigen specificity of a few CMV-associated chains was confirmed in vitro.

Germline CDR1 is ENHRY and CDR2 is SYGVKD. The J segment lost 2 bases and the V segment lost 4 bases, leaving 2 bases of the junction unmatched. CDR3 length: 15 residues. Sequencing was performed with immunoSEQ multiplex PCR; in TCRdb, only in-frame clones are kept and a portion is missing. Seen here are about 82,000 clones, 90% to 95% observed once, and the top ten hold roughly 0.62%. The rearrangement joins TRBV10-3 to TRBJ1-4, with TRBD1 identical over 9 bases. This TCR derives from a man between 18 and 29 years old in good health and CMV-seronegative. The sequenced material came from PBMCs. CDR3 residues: CAISGTGGTNEKLFF. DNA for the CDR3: TGTGCCATCAGTGGAACAGGGGGCACTAATGAAAAACTGTTTTTT.